This T cell receptor (beta chain) was identified in a study of cytomegalovirus exposure and HLA in healthy donors. Both 60 Vbeta primers and 13 Jbeta primers went into the PCR. Here immunoSEQ multiplex PCR was the method, and the copy in TCRdb shows in-frame clones only, minus some. This repertoire comprises some 62,000 clones; its ten largest clones make up approximately 5.3%. Sequenced input: PBMCs. The receptor comes from a young man in good health and CMV-seropositive.

The CDR3 protein is CASSRRGQGGINSNQPQHF. As DNA, the CDR3 is TGTGCCAGCAGCCGTCGTGGACAGGGGGGTATCAATAGCAATCAGCCCCAGCATTTT. The chain is built from TRBV5-6 and TRBJ1-5; 10 nucleotides align to TRBD1. The V gene end was trimmed by 4 bases and the J gene end by 0 bases; junction bases not matched to a gene: 13. Germline CDR1 and CDR2: SGHDT and YYEEEE. The CDR3 covers 19 residues.